These 8 T cell receptor beta chains originate from one sample sequenced in a study of cytomegalovirus exposure and HLA in healthy donors. Primers: 60 Vbeta forward and 13 Jbeta reverse. Generated by immunoSEQ multiplex PCR, the TCRdb table keeps only in-frame clones and is missing some. The sample shows 90,000 to 120,000 clones, 81% of them seen only once. Sequencing was carried out using PBMCs. Receptor source: a man aged 30 to 39 in good health and CMV-seronegative.

This rearrangement joins TRBV4-2 to TRBJ2-7; TRBD2 is a possible D gene (5 bases). This CDR3 comprises 15 residues. Germline V gene lookup returns CDR1 LGHNA and CDR2 YNFKEQ. Trimming stripped 1 base from V and 1 base from J, with 11 bases between. CDR3 in amino acids: CASSQVEPGSYEQYF. Written as DNA, the CDR3 is TGTGCCAGCAGCCAAGTTGAGCCGGGGTCCTACGAGCAGTACTTC.

This chain joins TRBV11-2 and TRBJ1-1; TRBD1 aligns across 9 bases. The germline V gene encodes CDR1 SGHAT and CDR2 FQNNGV. Germline trimming cut 1 base from V and 5 bases from J; bases unmatched to any gene: 8. The CDR3 sequence is 16 residues long. The CDR3: CASSLGSTGGRTEAFF. CDR3 coding DNA: TGTGCCAGCAGCTTAGGGTCGACAGGGGGGAGAACTGAAGCTTTCTTT.

The V gene is TRBV4-1, the J gene TRBJ2-7, with 7 bases matching TRBD2. The CDR3 has 16 residues. V gave up 2 bases and J gave up 1 base; unmatched junction bases: 8. Germline loops: CDR1 MGHRA, CDR2 YSYEKL. As DNA, the CDR3 is TGCGCCAGCAGCCAAATACCCCAGCGGGGATCCTACGAGCAGTACTTC. Translated: CASSQIPQRGSYEQYF.

This clone was seen a single time. The rearrangement uses TRBV6-1 and TRBJ2-3; D is ambiguous. Germline loops: CDR1 MNHNS, CDR2 SASEGT. The CDR3 runs 11 residues. The V end lost 8 bases, the J end lost 6 bases, and 9 bases lay between the germline ends. The CDR3 sequence: CASQNIDTQYF. The DNA of the CDR3 is TGTGCCAGCCAGAATATCGATACGCAGTATTTT.

This clone was counted once. This chain joins TRBV11-2 and TRBJ2-1, with 10 bases fitting TRBD2. J lost 2 bases, V lost 4 bases, and 11 bases had no gene match. This CDR3 is 18 amino acids long. CDR1 SGHAT and CDR2 FQNNGV come from the germline V gene. The CDR3 is CASSSPASGGGPYNEQFF. The CDR3 DNA sequence: TGTGCCAGCAGCTCCCCGGCTAGCGGGGGCGGTCCCTACAATGAGCAGTTCTTC.

The V call is TRBV7-2, the J call TRBJ1-6; tentative D call: TRBD1 (6 bases). Trimming took 6 bases from V and 10 from J, leaving 13 bases between them. There are 13 residues in the CDR3. Germline CDR1 SGHTA, CDR2 FQGNSA. The CDR3 spells CASSRDRLSPLHF. The CDR3 coding sequence is TGTGCCAGCAGTCGAGACAGGCTCTCACCCCTCCACTTT. Combining the CDR3 with reference TRBV7-2 and TRBJ1-6 gives the whole variable domain GAGVSQSPSNKVTEKGKDVELRCDPISGHTALYWYRQSLGQGLEFLIYFQGNSAPDKSGLPSDRFSAERTGGSVSTLTIQRTQQEDSAVYLCASSRDRLSPLHFGNGTRLTVT.

This clone came up a few times. The chain joins TRBV14 to TRBJ1-4; D gene ambiguous. The germline CDR1 and CDR2 sequences are SGHDN and FVKESK. The CDR3 length is 16 residues. With 2 bases removed from V and 11 bases from J, the gap between germline ends came to 21 bases. CDR3 sequence (DNA): TGTGCCAGCAGCCAACCCCTCGGCGGGGTAGTGCGGAAACTGTTTTTT. Encoded protein: CASSQPLGGVVRKLFF.

The chain links TRBV28 to TRBJ1-5; 8 nucleotides line up with TRBD1. Trimming cost V 4 bases and J 4 bases; bases outside gene matches: 6. The CDR3 contains 15 residues. Germline CDR1 reads MDHEN; CDR2 reads SYDVKM. The CDR3 DNA reads TGTGCCAGCAGTTCTCGCCAGGGGGCAAATCAGCCCCAGCATTTT. Amino acids: CASSSRQGANQPQHF. Full variable domain (remainder filled in from reference TRBV28 and TRBJ1-5): DVKVTQSSRYLVKRTGEKVFLECVQDMDHENMFWYRQDPGLGLRLIYFSYDVKMKEKGDIPEGYSVSREKKERFSLILESASTNQTSMYLCASSSRQGANQPQHFGDGTRLSIL.